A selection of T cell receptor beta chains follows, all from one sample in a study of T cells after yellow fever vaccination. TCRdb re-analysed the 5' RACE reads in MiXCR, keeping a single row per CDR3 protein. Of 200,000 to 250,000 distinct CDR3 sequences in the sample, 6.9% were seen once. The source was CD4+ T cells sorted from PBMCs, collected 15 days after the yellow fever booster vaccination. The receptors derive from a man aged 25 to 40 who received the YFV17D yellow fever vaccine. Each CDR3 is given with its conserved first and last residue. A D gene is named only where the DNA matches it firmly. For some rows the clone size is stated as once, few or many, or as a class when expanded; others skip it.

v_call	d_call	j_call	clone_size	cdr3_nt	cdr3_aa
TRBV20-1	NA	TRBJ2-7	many	TGCAGTGCTAGAGATCAGATAGCTTACGAGCAGTACTTC	CSARDQIAYEQYF
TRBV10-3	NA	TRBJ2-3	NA	TGTGCCATCAGTGAACCAACCGGGACTCCTGATACGCAGTATTTT	CAISEPTGTPDTQYF
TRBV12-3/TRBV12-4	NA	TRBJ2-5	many	TGTGCCAGCAGTCGGGCCTTTGGTAGACAAGAGACCCAGTACTTC	CASSRAFGRQETQYF
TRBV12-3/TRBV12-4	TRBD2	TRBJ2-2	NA	TGTGCCAGCAGTTGGGGGGGGACCGGGGAGCTGTTTTTT	CASSWGGTGELFF
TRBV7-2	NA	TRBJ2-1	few	TGTGCCAGCAGCTTAAGATTAAATGAGCAGTTCTTC	CASSLRLNEQFF
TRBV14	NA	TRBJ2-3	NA	TGTGCCAGCAGCCAAGATCGGGGTAGGGTAAAGTATTTT	CASSQDRGRVKYF
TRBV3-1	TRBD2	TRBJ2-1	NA	TGTGCCAGCAGCCAAGATCTTTTAGCGGGAGACAATGAGCAGTTCTTC	CASSQDLLAGDNEQFF
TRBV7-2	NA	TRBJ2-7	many	TGTGCCAGCAGACTAACCCCACAGAGCTCCTACGAGCAGTACTTC	CASRLTPQSSYEQYF
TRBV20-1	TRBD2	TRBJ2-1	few	TGCAGTGCAGTAGTAGCGGGTCAGTACAATGAGCAGTTCTTC	CSAVVAGQYNEQFF
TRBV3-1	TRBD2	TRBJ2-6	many	TGTGCCAGCAGACGGGAGGCCATCTCTGGGGCCAACGTCCTGACTTTC	CASRREAISGANVLTF
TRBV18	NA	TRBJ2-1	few	TGTGCCAGCTCACCCGACTTAAACAATGAGCAGTTCTTC	CASSPDLNNEQFF
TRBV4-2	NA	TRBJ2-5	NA	TGTGCCAGCAGCCGGGGAAATCCTGGGGAGACCCAGTACTTC	CASSRGNPGETQYF
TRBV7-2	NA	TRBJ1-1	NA	TGTGCCAGCAGCTTAGTTATAGGGCAGGGAGGTGAAGCTTTCTTT	CASSLVIGQGGEAFF
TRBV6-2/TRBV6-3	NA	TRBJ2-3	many	TGTGCCAGCAGCGCCTTCCAAGCGGCAGATACGCAGTATTTT	CASSAFQAADTQYF
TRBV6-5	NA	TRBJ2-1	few	TGTGCCAGCAGTTCCCTGGGGCGGGCCTCCTACAATGAGCAGTTCTTC	CASSSLGRASYNEQFF
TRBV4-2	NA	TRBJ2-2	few	TGTGCCAGCAGCCAAGGGATCCGACAGAACACCGGGGAGCTGTTTTTT	CASSQGIRQNTGELFF
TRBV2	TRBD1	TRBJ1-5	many	TGTGCCAGCAACCAACAGGGGAATCAGCCCCAGCATTTT	CASNQQGNQPQHF
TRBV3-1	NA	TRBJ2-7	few	TGTGCCAGCAGCCAAGGGACAAAGACCTACGAGCAGTACTTC	CASSQGTKTYEQYF
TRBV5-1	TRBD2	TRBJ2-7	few	TGCGCCAGCAGCTTTGTTAGCGGGAGGAGCAACGAGCAGTACTTC	CASSFVSGRSNEQYF
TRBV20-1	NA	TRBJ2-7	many	TGCAGTGCCCAAAGGGGGGCTGGCGACGAGCAGTACTTC	CSAQRGAGDEQYF
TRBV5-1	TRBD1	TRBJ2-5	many	TGCGCCAGCAGCCCCGGACAGGGGGCCGGGGAGACCCAGTACTTC	CASSPGQGAGETQYF
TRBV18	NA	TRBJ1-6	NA	TGTGCCAGCTCAGAGACTCGCGATTCACCCCTCCACTTT	CASSETRDSPLHF
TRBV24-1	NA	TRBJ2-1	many	TGTGCCACCAGCACACGGAGGGAGCAGTTCTTC	CATSTRREQFF
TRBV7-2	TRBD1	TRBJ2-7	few	TGTGCCAGCAGCTCCCGGGACAGGGACTTATGGGAGCAGTACTTC	CASSSRDRDLWEQYF